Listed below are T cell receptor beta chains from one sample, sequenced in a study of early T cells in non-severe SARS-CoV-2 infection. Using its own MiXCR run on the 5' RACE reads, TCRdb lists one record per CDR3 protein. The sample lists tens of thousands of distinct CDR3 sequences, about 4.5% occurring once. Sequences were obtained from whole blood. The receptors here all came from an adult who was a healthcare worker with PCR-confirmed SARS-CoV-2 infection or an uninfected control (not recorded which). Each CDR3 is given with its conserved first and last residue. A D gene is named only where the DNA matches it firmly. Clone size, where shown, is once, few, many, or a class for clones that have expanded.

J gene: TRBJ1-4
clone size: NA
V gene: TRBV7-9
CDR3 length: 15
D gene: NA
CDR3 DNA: TGTGCCAGCAGCTTGGGGGGGCTGGTTGGTGAAAAACTGTTTTTT
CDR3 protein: CASSLGGLVGEKLFF

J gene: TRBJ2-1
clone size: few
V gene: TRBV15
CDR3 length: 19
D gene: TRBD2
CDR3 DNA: TGTGCCACCAGCAGAGATGGGCTAGCGGGAGGGGCTACGGACAATGAGCAGTTCTTC
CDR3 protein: CATSRDGLAGGATDNEQFF

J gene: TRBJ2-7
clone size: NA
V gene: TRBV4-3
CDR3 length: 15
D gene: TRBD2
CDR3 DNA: TGCGCCAGCAGCCCGGGTATAGCGGGAGGGTCCGAGCAGTACTTC
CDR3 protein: CASSPGIAGGSEQYF

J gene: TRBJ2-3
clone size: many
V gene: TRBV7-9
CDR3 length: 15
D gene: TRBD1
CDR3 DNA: TGTGCCAGCAGCTTCGCGACAGGGGGCACAGATACGCAGTATTTT
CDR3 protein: CASSFATGGTDTQYF

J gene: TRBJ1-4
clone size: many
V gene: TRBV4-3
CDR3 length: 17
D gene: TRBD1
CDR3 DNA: TGCGCCAGCAGGTCTAGAAGTTACAGGGGGATTAATGAAAAACTGTTTTTT
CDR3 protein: CASRSRSYRGINEKLFF

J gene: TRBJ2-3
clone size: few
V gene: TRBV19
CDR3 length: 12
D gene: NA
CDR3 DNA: TGTGCCAGTAGTGACGGGATAGCCCCACAGTATTTT
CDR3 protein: CASSDGIAPQYF

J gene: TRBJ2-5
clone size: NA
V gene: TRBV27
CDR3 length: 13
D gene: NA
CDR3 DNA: TGTGCCAGCAGTTTTAGAGTTTCGGAGACCCAGTACTTC
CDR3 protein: CASSFRVSETQYF

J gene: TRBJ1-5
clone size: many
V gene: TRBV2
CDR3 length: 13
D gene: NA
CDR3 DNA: TGTGCCAGCAGTGAGGATCTTGGCCAGCCCCAGCATTTT
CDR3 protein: CASSEDLGQPQHF

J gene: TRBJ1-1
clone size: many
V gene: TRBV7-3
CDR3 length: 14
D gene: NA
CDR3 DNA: TGTGCCAGCAGTCCCGACCGAACGAACACTGAAGCTTTCTTT
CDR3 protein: CASSPDRTNTEAFF

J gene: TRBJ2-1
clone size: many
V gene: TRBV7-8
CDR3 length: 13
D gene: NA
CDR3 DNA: TGTGCCAGCTCTTGGGGGGACTACAATGAGCAGTTCTTC
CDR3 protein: CASSWGDYNEQFF

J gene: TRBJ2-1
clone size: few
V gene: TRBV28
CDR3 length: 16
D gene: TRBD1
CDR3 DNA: TGTGCCAGCAGTCGCTACAGGGGGCGCGTTCATGGTGAGCAGTTCTTC
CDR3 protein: CASSRYRGRVHGEQFF

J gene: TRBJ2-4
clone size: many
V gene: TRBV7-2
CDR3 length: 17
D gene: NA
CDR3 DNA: TGTGCCAGCAGCCCGGGAAGTGGGGTCGGAGCCGGAAACATTCAGTACTTC
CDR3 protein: CASSPGSGVGAGNIQYF

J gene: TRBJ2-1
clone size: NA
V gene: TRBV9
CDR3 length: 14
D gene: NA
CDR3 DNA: TGTGCCAGCAGCGTTCAGGACTTCTACAATGAGCAGTTCTTC
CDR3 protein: CASSVQDFYNEQFF

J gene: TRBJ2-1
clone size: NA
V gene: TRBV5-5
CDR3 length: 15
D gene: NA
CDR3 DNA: TGTGCCAGCACCACTGACTTGAGCTCCTACAATGAGCAGTTCTTC
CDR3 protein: CASTTDLSSYNEQFF

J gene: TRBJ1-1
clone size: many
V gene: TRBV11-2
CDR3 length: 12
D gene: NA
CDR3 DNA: TGTTCCAGCAGCCTTCAGGGGAGTGAAGCTTTCTTT
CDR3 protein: CSSSLQGSEAFF

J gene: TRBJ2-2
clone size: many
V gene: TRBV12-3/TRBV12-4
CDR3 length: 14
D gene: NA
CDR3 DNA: TGTGCCAGCAGTTTAATGGTAAACACCGGGGAGCTGTTTTTT
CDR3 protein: CASSLMVNTGELFF

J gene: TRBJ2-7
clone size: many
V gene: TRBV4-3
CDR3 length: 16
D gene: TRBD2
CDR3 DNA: TGCGCCAGCAGCCAAGACCGAGGGGCTAGCGGGAGCGAGCAGTACTTC
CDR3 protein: CASSQDRGASGSEQYF

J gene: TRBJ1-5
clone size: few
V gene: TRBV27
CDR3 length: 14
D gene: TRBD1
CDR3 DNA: TGTGCCAGCAGTTTATCTACAGGGGCTCAGCCCCAGCATTTT
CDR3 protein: CASSLSTGAQPQHF

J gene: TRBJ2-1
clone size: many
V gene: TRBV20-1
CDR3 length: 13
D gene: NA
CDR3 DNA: TGCAGTGCTAGACCTCCCGGGCGGGGTGAGCAGTTCTTC
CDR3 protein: CSARPPGRGEQFF

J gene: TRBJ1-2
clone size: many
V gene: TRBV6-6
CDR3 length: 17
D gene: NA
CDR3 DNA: TGTGCCAGCACCAGATTCGCGGGGGGTGAAGCTAACTATGGCTACACCTTC
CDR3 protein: CASTRFAGGEANYGYTF

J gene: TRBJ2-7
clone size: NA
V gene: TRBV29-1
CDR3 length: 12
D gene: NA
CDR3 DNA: TGCAGCGTTCTCACTGTTGACTACGAGCAGTACTTC
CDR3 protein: CSVLTVDYEQYF

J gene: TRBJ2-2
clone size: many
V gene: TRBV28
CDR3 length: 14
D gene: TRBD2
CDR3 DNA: TGTGCCACCCCCGGGCCGGGGGGAACCGGGGAGCTGTTTTTT
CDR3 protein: CATPGPGGTGELFF

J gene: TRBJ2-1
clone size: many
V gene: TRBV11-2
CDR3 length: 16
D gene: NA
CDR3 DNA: TGTGCCAGCAGCACGCAGGGTGCGGGACCCTACAATGAGCAGTTCTTC
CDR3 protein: CASSTQGAGPYNEQFF

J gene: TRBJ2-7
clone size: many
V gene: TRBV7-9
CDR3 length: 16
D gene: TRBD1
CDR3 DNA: TGTGCCAGCAGCTCAAGGGGTTTGACAGGGGGCGACGAGCAGTACTTC
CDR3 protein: CASSSRGLTGGDEQYF

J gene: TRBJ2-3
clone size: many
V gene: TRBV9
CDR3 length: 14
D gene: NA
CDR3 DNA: TGTGCCAGCAGCGTAAAATTAGAATTCGGTACGCAGTATTTT
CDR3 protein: CASSVKLEFGTQYF

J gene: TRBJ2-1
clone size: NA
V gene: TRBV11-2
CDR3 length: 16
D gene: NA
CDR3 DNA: TGTGCCAGCAGCTTAACTCTGAACAGGGTCCACAATGAGCAGTTCTTC
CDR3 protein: CASSLTLNRVHNEQFF

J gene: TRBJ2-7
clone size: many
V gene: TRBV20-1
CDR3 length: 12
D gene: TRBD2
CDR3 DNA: TGCAGTGTACTAGCGGGAAACTACGAGCAGTACTTC
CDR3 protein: CSVLAGNYEQYF

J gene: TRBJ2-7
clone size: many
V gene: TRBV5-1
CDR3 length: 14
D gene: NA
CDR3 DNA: TGCGCCAGCAGCTTGGAAGGGGGAGGGTACGAGCAGTACTTC
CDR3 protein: CASSLEGGGYEQYF

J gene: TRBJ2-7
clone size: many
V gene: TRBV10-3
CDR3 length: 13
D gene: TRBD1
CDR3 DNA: TGTGCCTCAACCGGGACAGGGATTCCTGAGCAGTACTTC
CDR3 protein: CASTGTGIPEQYF

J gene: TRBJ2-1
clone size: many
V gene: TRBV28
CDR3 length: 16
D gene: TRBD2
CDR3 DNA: TGTGCCAGCATTTCATCTTTGTGGGGGGGTTACAATGAGCAGTTCTTC
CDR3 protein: CASISSLWGGYNEQFF

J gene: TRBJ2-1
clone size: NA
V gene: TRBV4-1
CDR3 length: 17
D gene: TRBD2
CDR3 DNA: TGCGCCAGCAGCCAAGTAAGGATAGGGACTAGTGGTAATGAGCAGTTCTTC
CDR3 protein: CASSQVRIGTSGNEQFF

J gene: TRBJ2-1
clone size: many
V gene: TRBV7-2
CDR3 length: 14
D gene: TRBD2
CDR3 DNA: TGTGCCAGCAGCTTCGGAGCGGGAGGTATTGAGCAGTTCTTC
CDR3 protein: CASSFGAGGIEQFF

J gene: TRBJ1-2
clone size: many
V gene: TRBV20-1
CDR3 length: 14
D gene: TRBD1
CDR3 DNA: TGCAGTGCTGATAGTACAGGGGTCGGCTATGGCTACACCTTC
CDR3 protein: CSADSTGVGYGYTF

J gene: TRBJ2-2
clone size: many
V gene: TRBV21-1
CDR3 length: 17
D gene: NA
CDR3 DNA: TGTGCCAGCTCGAAGCAGGGAGCGGGTACCCGCACCGGGGAGCTGTTTTTT
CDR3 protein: CASSKQGAGTRTGELFF

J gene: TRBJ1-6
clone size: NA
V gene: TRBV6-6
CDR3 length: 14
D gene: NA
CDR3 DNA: TGTGCCAGCAGCACCGGGACACCGAATTCACCCCTCCACTTT
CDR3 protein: CASSTGTPNSPLHF

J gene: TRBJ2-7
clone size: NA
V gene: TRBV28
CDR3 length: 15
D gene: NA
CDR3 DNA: TGTGCCAGCACTTGGCCTACAGGGACCTCCTACGAGCAGTACTTC
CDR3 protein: CASTWPTGTSYEQYF

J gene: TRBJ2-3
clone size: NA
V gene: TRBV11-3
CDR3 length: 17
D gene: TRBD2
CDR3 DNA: TGTGCCAGCAGCTTAATTTGGGGCGGGAGACGCACAGATACGCAGTATTTT
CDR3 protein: CASSLIWGGRRTDTQYF

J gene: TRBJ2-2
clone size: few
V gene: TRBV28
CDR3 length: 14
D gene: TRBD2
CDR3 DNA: TGTGCCAGCATCGCGGGAGTGATAGCCGGGGAGCTGTTTTTT
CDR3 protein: CASIAGVIAGELFF

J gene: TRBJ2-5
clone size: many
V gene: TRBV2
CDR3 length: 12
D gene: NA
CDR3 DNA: TGTGCCAGCAGAGGGGGGGTAGAGACCCAGTACTTC
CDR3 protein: CASRGGVETQYF

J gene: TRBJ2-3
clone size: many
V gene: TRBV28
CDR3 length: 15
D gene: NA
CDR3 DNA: TGTGCCAGCAGTACAAGGCGGGCTAGCACAGATACGCAGTATTTT
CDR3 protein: CASSTRRASTDTQYF

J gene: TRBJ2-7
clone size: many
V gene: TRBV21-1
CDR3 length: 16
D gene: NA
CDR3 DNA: TGTGCCAGCAGCAAAGATCCCGGGACAGTCCCGCAGGAGCAGTACTTC
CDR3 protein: CASSKDPGTVPQEQYF

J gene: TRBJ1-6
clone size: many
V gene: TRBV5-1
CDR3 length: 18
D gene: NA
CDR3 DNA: TGCGCCAGCAGCCTGGGGTTCGGGCCGACCGGGGCTCATTCACCCCTCCACTTT
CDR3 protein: CASSLGFGPTGAHSPLHF

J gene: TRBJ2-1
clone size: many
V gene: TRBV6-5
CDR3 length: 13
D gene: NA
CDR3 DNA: TGTGCCAGCAGCCCCAGCTCCTACAATGAGCAGTTCTTC
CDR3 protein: CASSPSSYNEQFF

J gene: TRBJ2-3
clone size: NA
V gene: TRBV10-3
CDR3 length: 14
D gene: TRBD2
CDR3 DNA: TGTGCCACCAGTCCGGGACTAGTTTCAGATACGCAGTATTTT
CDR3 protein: CATSPGLVSDTQYF

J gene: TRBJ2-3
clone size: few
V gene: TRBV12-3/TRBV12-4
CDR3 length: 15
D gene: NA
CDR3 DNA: TGTGCCAGCAACCCAGACGGGGGTCACGCAGATACGCAGTATTTT
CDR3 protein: CASNPDGGHADTQYF

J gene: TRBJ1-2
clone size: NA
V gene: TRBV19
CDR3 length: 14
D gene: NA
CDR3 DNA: TGTGCCAGTAGCCTCAAAGCAGGGGCTAGTGGCTACACCTTC
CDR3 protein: CASSLKAGASGYTF

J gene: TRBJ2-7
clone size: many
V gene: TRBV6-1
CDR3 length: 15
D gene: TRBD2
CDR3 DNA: TGTGCCAGTTACAACCCTAGCGGGAGCTCCTACGAGCAGTACTTC
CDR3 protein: CASYNPSGSSYEQYF

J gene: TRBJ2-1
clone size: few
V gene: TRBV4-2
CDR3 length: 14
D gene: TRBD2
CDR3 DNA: TGTGCCACCGCCGGGACTAAGGACCCCAATGAGCAGTTCTTC
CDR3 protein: CATAGTKDPNEQFF

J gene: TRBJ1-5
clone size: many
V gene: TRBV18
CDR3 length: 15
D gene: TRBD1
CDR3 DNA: TGTGCCAGCTCACCCGGGACAGGGAGCAATCAGCCCCAGCATTTT
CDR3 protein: CASSPGTGSNQPQHF

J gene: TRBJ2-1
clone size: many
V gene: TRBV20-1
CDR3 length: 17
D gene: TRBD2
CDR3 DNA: TGCAGTGCTAGAGATGGTAGCGGGAGGGCCTCCTACAATGAGCAGTTCTTC
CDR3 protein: CSARDGSGRASYNEQFF

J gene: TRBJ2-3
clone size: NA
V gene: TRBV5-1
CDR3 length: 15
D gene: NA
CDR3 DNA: TGCGCCAGCAGCTACGGACCGAGGAACACAGATACGCAGTATTTT
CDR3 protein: CASSYGPRNTDTQYF

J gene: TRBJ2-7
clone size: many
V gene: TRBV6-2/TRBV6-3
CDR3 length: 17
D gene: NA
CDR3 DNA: TGTGCCAGCAGTTACTCGACGACCGGGGCATTTTCCTACGAGCAGTACTTC
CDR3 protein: CASSYSTTGAFSYEQYF

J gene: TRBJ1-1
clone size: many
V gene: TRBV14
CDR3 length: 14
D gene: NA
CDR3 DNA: TGTGCCAGCAGCCCCTCCCGTGGATTCACTGAAGCTTTCTTT
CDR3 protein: CASSPSRGFTEAFF